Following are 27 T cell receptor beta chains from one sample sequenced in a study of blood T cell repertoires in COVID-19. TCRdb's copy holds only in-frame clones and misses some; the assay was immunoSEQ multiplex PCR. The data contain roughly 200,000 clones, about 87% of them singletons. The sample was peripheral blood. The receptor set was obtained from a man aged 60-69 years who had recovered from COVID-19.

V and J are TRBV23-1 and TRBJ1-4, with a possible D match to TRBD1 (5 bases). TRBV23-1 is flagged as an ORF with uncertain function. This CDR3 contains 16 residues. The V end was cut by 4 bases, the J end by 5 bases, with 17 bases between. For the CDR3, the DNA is TGCGCCAGCAGTCCACTTCCGGGGGGGGAAAATGAAAAACTGTTTTTT. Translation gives CASSPLPGGENEKLFF.

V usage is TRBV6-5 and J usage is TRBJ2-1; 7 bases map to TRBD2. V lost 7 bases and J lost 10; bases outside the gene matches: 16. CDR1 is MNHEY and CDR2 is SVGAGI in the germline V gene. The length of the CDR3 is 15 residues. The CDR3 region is CASKRASGTMKEQFF. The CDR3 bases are TGTGCCAGCAAGAGGGCTAGCGGTACAATGAAGGAGCAGTTCTTC.

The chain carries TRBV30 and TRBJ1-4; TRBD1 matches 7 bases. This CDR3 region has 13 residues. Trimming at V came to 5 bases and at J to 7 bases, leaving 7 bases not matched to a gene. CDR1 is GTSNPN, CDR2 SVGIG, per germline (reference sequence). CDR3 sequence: CAWWGQGGEKLFF. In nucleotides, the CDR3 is TGTGCCTGGTGGGGGCAGGGGGGTGAAAAACTGTTTTTT.

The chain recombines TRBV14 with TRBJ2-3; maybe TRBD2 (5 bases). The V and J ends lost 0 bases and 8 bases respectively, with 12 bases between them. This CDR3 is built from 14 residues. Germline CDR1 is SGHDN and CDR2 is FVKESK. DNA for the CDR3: TGTGCCAGCAGCCAAGAGAACGCCCGGGGTACGCAGTATTTT. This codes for CASSQENARGTQYF.

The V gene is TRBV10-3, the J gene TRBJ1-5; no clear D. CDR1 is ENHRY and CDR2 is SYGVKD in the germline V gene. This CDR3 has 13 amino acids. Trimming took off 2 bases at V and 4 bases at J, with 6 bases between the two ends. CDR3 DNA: TGTGCCATCAGTGAGGGGCCTAATCAGCCCCAGCATTTT. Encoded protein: CAISEGPNQPQHF.

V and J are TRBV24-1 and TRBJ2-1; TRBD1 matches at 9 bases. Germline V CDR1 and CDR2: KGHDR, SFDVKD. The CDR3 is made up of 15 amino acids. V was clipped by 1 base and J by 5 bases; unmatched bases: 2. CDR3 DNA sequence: TGTGCCACCAGTGATTTAAACAGGGGGCACAATGAGCAGTTCTTC. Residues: CATSDLNRGHNEQFF.

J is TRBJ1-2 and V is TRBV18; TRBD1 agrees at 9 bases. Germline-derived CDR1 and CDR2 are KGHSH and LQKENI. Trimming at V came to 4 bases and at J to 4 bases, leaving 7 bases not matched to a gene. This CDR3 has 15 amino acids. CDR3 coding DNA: TGTGCCAGCTCACTTCCTCGGACAGGGGCCTATGGCTACACCTTC. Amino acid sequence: CASSLPRTGAYGYTF.

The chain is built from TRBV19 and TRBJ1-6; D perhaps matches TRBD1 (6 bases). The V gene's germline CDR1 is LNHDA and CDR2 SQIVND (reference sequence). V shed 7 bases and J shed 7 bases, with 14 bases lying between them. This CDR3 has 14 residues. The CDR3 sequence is CASNEGGRNSPLHF. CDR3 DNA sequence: TGTGCCAGTAATGAGGGGGGGCGGAATTCACCCCTCCACTTT.

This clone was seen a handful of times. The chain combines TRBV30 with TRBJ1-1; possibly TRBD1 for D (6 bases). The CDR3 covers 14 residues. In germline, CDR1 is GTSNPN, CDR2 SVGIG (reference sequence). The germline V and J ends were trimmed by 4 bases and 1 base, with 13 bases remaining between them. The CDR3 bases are TGTGCCTGGAAACCCGGACAGACGAACACTGAAGCTTTCTTT. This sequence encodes CAWKPGQTNTEAFF.

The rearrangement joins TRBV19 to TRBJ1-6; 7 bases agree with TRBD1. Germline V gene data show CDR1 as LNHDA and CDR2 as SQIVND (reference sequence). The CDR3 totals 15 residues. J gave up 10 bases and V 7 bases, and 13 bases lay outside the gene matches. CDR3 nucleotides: TGTGCCAGTACCGAACTTATGACAGGGAAATCACCCCTCCACTTT. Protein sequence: CASTELMTGKSPLHF.

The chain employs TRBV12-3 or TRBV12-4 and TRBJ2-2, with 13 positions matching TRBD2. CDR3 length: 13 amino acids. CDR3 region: CTSGLAGVGELFF. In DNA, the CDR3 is TGTACTAGCGGACTAGCGGGAGTCGGGGAGCTGTTTTTT.

CDR3 DNA: TGTGCCAGTAGTATTTCGGGACTAGCGGGGGACCAGTACTTC. Protein: CASSISGLAGDQYF. The chain couples TRBV19 to TRBJ2-5; 14 bases agree with TRBD2. The CDR3 loop spans 14 amino acids. Trimming at V came to 3 bases and at J to 10 bases, leaving 4 bases not matched to a gene. Germline CDR1 reads LNHDA; CDR2 reads SQIVND (reference sequence).

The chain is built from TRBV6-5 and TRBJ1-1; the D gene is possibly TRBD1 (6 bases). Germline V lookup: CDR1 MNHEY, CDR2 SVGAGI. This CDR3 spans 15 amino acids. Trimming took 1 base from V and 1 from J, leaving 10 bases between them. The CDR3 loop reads CASSYFAGANTEAFF. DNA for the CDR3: TGTGCCAGCAGTTACTTCGCAGGGGCGAACACTGAAGCTTTCTTT.

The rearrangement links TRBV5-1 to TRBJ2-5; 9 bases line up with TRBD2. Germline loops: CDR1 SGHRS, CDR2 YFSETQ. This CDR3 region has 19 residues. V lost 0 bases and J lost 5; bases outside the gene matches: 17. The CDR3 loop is CASSLVAGGGAFGYETQYF. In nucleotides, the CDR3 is TGCGCCAGCAGCTTGGTTGCCGGCGGGGGGGCCTTTGGTTACGAGACCCAGTACTTC.

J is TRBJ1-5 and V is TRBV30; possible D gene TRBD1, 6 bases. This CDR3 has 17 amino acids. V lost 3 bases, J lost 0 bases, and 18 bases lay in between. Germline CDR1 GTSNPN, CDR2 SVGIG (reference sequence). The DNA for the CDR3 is TGTGCCTGGAGCGCCGCCGGGACACTGATTAGCAATCAGCCCCAGCATTTT. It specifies CAWSAAGTLISNQPQHF.

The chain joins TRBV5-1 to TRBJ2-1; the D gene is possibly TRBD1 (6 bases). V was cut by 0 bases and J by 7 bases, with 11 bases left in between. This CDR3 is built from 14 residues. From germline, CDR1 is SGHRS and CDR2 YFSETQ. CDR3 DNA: TGCGCCAGCAGCTTGGGGGGGCTGAATAATGAGCAGTTCTTC. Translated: CASSLGGLNNEQFF.

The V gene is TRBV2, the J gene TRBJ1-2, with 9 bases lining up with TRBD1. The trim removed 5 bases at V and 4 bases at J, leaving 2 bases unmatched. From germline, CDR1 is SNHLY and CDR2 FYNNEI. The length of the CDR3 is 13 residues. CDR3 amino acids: CASSMGQGYGYTF. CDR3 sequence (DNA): TGTGCCAGCAGTATGGGACAGGGCTATGGCTACACCTTC.

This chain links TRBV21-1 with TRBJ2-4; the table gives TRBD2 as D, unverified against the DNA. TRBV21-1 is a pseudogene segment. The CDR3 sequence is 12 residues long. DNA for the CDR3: TGTGCCAGCAGCCGGGACTCAAACATTCAGTACTTC. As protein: CASSRDSNIQYF.

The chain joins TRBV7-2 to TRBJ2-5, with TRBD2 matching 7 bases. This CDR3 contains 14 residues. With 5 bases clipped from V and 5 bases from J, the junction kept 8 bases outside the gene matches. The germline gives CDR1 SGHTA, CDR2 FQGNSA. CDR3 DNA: TGTGCCAGCAGCAGAGCGGGGAAAAGGGAGACCCAGTACTTC. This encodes CASSRAGKRETQYF.

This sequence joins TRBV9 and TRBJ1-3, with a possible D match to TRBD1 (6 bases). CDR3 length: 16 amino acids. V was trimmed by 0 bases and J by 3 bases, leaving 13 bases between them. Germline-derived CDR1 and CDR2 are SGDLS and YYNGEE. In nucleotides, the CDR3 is TGTGCCAGCAGCGTAGGCGGGGGGCAAGGTGGAAACACCATATATTTT. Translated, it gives CASSVGGGQGGNTIYF.

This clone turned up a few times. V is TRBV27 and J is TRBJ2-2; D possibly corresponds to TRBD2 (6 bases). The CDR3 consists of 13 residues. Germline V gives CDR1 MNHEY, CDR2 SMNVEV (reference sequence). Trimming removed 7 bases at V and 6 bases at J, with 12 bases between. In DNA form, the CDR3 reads TGTGCCAGCACCATCCCGGGGGCCGGGGAGCTGTTTTTT. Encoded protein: CASTIPGAGELFF.

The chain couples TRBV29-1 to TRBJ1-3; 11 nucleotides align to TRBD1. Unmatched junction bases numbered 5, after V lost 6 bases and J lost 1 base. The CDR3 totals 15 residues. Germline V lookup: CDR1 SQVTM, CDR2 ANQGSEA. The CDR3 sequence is CSVKDRGRSGNTIYF. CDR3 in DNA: TGCAGCGTGAAGGACAGGGGGCGATCTGGAAACACCATATATTTT.

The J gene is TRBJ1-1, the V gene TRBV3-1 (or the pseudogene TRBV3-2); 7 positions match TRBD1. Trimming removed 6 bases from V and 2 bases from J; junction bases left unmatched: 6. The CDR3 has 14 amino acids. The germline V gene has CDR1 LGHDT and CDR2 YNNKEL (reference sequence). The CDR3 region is CASSHRQGNTEAFF. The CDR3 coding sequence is TGTGCCAGCAGTCACCGACAGGGAAACACTGAAGCTTTCTTT.

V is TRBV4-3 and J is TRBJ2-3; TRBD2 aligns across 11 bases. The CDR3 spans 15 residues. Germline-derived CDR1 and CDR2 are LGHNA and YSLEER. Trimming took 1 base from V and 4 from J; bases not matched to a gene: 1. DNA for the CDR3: TGCGCCAGCAGCCAAGGACTAGCGGGATCAGATACGCAGTATTTT. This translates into CASSQGLAGSDTQYF.

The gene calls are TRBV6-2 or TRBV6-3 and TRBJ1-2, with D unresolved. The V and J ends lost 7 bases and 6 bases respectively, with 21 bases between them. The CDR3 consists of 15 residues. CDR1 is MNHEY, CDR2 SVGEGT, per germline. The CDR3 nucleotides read TGTGCCAGCAACCCGGGGTGGTCGGGAATGGATGGCTACACCTTC. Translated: CASNPGWSGMDGYTF.

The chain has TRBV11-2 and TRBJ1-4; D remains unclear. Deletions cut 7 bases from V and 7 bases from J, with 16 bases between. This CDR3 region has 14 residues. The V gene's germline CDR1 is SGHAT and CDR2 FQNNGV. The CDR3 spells CASTLRRVGEKLFF. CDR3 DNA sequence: TGTGCCAGCACCCTAAGGAGGGTTGGTGAAAAACTGTTTTTT.

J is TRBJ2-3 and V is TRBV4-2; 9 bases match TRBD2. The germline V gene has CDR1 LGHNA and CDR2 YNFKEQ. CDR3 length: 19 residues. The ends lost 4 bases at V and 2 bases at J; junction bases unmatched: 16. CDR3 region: CASSLSEGEAGGPTDTQYF. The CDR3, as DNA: TGTGCCAGCAGCCTTTCAGAAGGTGAGGCGGGAGGGCCCACAGATACGCAGTATTTT.